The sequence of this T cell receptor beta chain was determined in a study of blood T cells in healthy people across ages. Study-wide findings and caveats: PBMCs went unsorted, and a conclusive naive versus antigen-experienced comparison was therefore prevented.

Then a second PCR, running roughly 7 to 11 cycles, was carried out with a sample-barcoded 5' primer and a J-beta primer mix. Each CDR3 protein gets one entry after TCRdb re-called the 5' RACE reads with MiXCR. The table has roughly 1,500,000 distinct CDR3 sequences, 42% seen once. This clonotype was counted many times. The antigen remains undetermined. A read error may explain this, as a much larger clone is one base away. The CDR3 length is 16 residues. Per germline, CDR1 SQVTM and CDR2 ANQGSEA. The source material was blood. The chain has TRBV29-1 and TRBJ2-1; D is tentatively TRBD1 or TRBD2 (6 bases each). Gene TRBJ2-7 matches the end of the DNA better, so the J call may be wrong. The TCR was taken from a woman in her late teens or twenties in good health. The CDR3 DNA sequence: TGCAGCGTTGTTCTGTCGGGGGCTTACCAATACAATGAGCAGTACTTC. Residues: CSVVLSGAYQYNEQYF.